This T cell receptor beta chain derives from a study of OX40 agonist ivuxolimab in advanced cancers. About this clone itself: Its antigen is still unknown.

After removal of 5 bases from V and 8 bases from J, the junction contained 8 bases not matched to a gene. This CDR3 has 16 residues. The germline gives CDR1 SGHNT, CDR2 YENEEA. The study's findings and limits: CD8+ T cells showed, on average, more clonal expansion than CD4+ cells.

The method was immunoSEQ multiplex PCR; TCRdb's version includes in-frame clones alone and lacks a portion of them. The sample has 45,000 to 70,000 clones; 83% are singletons. This TCR derives from an adult with an advanced solid tumor such as melanoma, head and neck, liver or kidney cancer. V is TRBV11-3 and J is TRBJ2-2; 13 bases agree with TRBD2. The source was CD4+ or CD8+ T cells sorted from blood, collected in a trial of the OX40 agonist ivuxolimab. The CDR3: CASSRSGTSGTGELFF. The CDR3 DNA follows: TGTGCCAGCAGCAGATCCGGGACTAGCGGGACGGGGGAGCTGTTTTTT.